These T cell receptor beta chains were read from a single sample in a study of control samples from healthy donors and cancer patients. The method was immunoSEQ multiplex PCR; TCRdb's version includes in-frame clones alone and lacks a portion of them. Among under 150,000 clones listed, roughly 94% were seen once. Sequenced: blood. The origin of the receptors is a man younger than 40 in good health. The CDR3 runs from the conserved cysteine through the conserved F or W. Fields, in order: CDR3 length, J gene, clone size, V gene, D gene, CDR3 protein, CDR3 DNA. A D gene is named only where the DNA matches it firmly. Only some rows state a clone size, as once, few, many or a class for expanded clones.

CDR3 length: 12
J gene: TRBJ1-1
clone size: once
V gene: TRBV7-9
D gene: -
CDR3 protein: CASGTGNTEAFF
CDR3 DNA: TGTGCCAGCGGGACCGGGAACACTGAAGCTTTCTTT

CDR3 length: 15
J gene: TRBJ1-4
clone size: -
V gene: TRBV6-4
D gene: -
CDR3 protein: CASSARTFQGEKLFF
CDR3 DNA: TGTGCCAGCAGTGCGAGGACGTTCCAAGGGGAAAAACTGTTTTTT

CDR3 length: 14
J gene: TRBJ2-3
clone size: once
V gene: TRBV7-2
D gene: TRBD2
CDR3 protein: CASSLVGRADTQYF
CDR3 DNA: TGTGCCAGCAGCTTAGTAGGGAGGGCAGATACGCAGTATTTT

CDR3 length: 14
J gene: TRBJ1-2
clone size: once
V gene: TRBV7-9
D gene: -
CDR3 protein: CASSLVSGVYGYTF
CDR3 DNA: TGTGCCAGCAGCTTAGTTTCAGGGGTCTATGGCTACACCTTC

CDR3 length: 16
J gene: TRBJ2-3
clone size: -
V gene: TRBV7-6
D gene: -
CDR3 protein: CASSPIRGNPTDTQYF
CDR3 DNA: TGTGCCAGCAGCCCCATTCGAGGCAACCCCACAGATACGCAGTATTTT

CDR3 length: 15
J gene: TRBJ2-1
clone size: -
V gene: TRBV7-9
D gene: -
CDR3 protein: CASSLDESSYNEQFF
CDR3 DNA: TGTGCCAGCAGCTTAGACGAGAGCTCCTACAATGAGCAGTTCTTC

CDR3 length: 17
J gene: TRBJ1-1
clone size: -
V gene: TRBV13
D gene: -
CDR3 protein: CASSHLQGIITNTEAFF
CDR3 DNA: TGTGCCAGCAGCCACTTACAGGGTATAATAACGAACACTGAAGCTTTCTTT

CDR3 length: 16
J gene: TRBJ2-7
clone size: -
V gene: TRBV4-1
D gene: TRBD1
CDR3 protein: CASSQPVQGVSQEQYF
CDR3 DNA: TGCGCCAGCAGCCAGCCTGTACAGGGGGTCAGTCAAGAGCAGTACTTC

CDR3 length: 15
J gene: TRBJ1-1
clone size: -
V gene: TRBV7-2
D gene: -
CDR3 protein: CASSYFRQRGTEAFF
CDR3 DNA: TGTGCCAGCAGCTATTTCCGACAGAGGGGCACTGAAGCTTTCTTT

CDR3 length: 15
J gene: TRBJ2-7
clone size: once
V gene: TRBV11-2
D gene: TRBD1
CDR3 protein: CASSPFTTGHDEQYF
CDR3 DNA: TGTGCCAGCAGCCCCTTCACGACAGGGCACGACGAGCAGTACTTC

CDR3 length: 13
J gene: TRBJ2-7
clone size: once
V gene: TRBV5-1
D gene: TRBD1
CDR3 protein: CASSVGQDYEQYF
CDR3 DNA: TGCGCCAGCTCCGTAGGACAGGACTACGAGCAGTACTTC

CDR3 length: 13
J gene: TRBJ1-5
clone size: -
V gene: TRBV5-1
D gene: -
CDR3 protein: CASSLSGDQPQHF
CDR3 DNA: TGCGCCAGCAGCCTCTCGGGGGATCAGCCCCAGCATTTT

CDR3 length: 14
J gene: TRBJ1-6
clone size: -
V gene: TRBV19
D gene: -
CDR3 protein: CASSRAGERSPLHF
CDR3 DNA: TGTGCCAGTAGTCGGGCGGGGGAGAGGTCACCCCTCCACTTT

CDR3 length: 15
J gene: TRBJ1-4
clone size: -
V gene: TRBV4-3
D gene: -
CDR3 protein: CASSQGKLRLEKLFF
CDR3 DNA: TGCGCCAGCAGCCAAGGGAAACTCAGGTTGGAAAAACTGTTTTTT

CDR3 length: 18
J gene: TRBJ1-3
clone size: once
V gene: TRBV14
D gene: TRBD1
CDR3 protein: CASSQGGTGLFSGNTIYF
CDR3 DNA: TGTGCCAGCAGCCAAGGTGGGACAGGACTATTCTCTGGAAACACCATATATTTT

CDR3 length: 14
J gene: TRBJ1-2
clone size: -
V gene: TRBV19
D gene: TRBD1
CDR3 protein: CASCSQGDSYGYTF
CDR3 DNA: TGTGCCAGTTGCTCACAGGGGGATAGCTATGGCTACACCTTC

CDR3 length: 13
J gene: TRBJ2-7
clone size: -
V gene: TRBV27
D gene: -
CDR3 protein: CASSLGTSYEQYF
CDR3 DNA: TGTGCCAGCAGTTTAGGGACATCCTACGAGCAGTACTTC

CDR3 length: 13
J gene: TRBJ2-7
clone size: -
V gene: TRBV12-3/TRBV12-4
D gene: -
CDR3 protein: CASRPEQGNEQYF
CDR3 DNA: TGTGCCAGCAGACCCGAACAGGGTAACGAGCAGTACTTC

CDR3 length: 15
J gene: TRBJ1-2
clone size: -
V gene: TRBV19
D gene: TRBD1
CDR3 protein: CASSPTGNSYYGYTF
CDR3 DNA: TGTGCCAGTAGCCCGACAGGGAATAGTTACTATGGCTACACCTTC

CDR3 length: 14
J gene: TRBJ2-3
clone size: -
V gene: TRBV2
D gene: -
CDR3 protein: CASRPGRSTDTQYF
CDR3 DNA: TGTGCCAGCAGACCGGGACGGAGCACAGATACGCAGTATTTT

CDR3 length: 13
J gene: TRBJ1-1
clone size: -
V gene: TRBV6-5
D gene: -
CDR3 protein: CASSYRGGTEAFF
CDR3 DNA: TGTGCCAGCAGTTACAGGGGGGGCACTGAAGCTTTCTTT

CDR3 length: 13
J gene: TRBJ2-7
clone size: -
V gene: TRBV5-1
D gene: -
CDR3 protein: CASSLRGPYEQYF
CDR3 DNA: TGCGCCAGCAGCTTGCGGGGCCCCTACGAGCAGTACTTC

CDR3 length: 13
J gene: TRBJ1-2
clone size: -
V gene: TRBV6-2/TRBV6-3
D gene: -
CDR3 protein: CASSYSAGNGYTF
CDR3 DNA: TGTGCCAGCAGTTACTCGGCGGGGAATGGCTACACCTTC

CDR3 length: 15
J gene: TRBJ2-3
clone size: -
V gene: TRBV7-6
D gene: TRBD1
CDR3 protein: CASSSGTGVTDTQYF
CDR3 DNA: TGTGCCAGCAGCTCCGGGACAGGGGTCACAGATACGCAGTATTTT

CDR3 length: 14
J gene: TRBJ2-1
clone size: once
V gene: TRBV27
D gene: -
CDR3 protein: CASSWDIGGNEQFF
CDR3 DNA: TGTGCCAGCAGTTGGGACATTGGTGGCAATGAGCAGTTCTTC

CDR3 length: 15
J gene: TRBJ1-4
clone size: -
V gene: TRBV11-2
D gene: -
CDR3 protein: CASSPRQLPNEKLFF
CDR3 DNA: TGTGCCAGCAGCCCCCGACAGCTCCCTAATGAAAAACTGTTTTTT

CDR3 length: 17
J gene: TRBJ1-3
clone size: -
V gene: TRBV4-1
D gene: -
CDR3 protein: CASSHASGRGTGNTIYF
CDR3 DNA: TGCGCCAGCAGCCACGCCTCAGGTCGGGGCACTGGAAACACCATATATTTT

CDR3 length: 15
J gene: TRBJ1-2
clone size: few
V gene: TRBV5-8
D gene: -
CDR3 protein: CASSLGREALYGYTF
CDR3 DNA: TGTGCCAGCAGCTTGGGGAGGGAGGCCCTTTATGGCTACACCTTC

CDR3 length: 14
J gene: TRBJ2-2
clone size: -
V gene: TRBV24-1
D gene: TRBD2
CDR3 protein: CATGTSAGTGELFF
CDR3 DNA: TGTGCCACTGGGACTAGCGCCGGCACCGGGGAGCTGTTTTTT

CDR3 length: 14
J gene: TRBJ1-1
clone size: -
V gene: TRBV19
D gene: -
CDR3 protein: CASSIGAANTEAFF
CDR3 DNA: TGTGCCAGTAGTATCGGGGCAGCTAACACTGAAGCTTTCTTT

CDR3 length: 16
J gene: TRBJ2-3
clone size: -
V gene: TRBV2
D gene: TRBD1
CDR3 protein: CASSERYRGWTDTQYF
CDR3 DNA: TGTGCCAGCAGTGAAAGGTACAGGGGGTGGACAGATACGCAGTATTTT

CDR3 length: 11
J gene: TRBJ2-7
clone size: -
V gene: TRBV10-1
D gene: TRBD2
CDR3 protein: CASAGGREQYF
CDR3 DNA: TGCGCCAGCGCGGGGGGGCGCGAGCAGTACTTC

CDR3 length: 13
J gene: TRBJ1-5
clone size: -
V gene: TRBV12-3/TRBV12-4
D gene: -
CDR3 protein: CASGPSSNQPQHF
CDR3 DNA: TGTGCCAGCGGGCCAAGCTCCAATCAGCCCCAGCATTTT

CDR3 length: 16
J gene: TRBJ1-5
clone size: -
V gene: TRBV10-3
D gene: -
CDR3 protein: CAISEWGKGSNQPQHF
CDR3 DNA: TGTGCCATCAGTGAGTGGGGGAAAGGAAGCAATCAGCCCCAGCATTTT

CDR3 length: 16
J gene: TRBJ1-5
clone size: -
V gene: TRBV4-3
D gene: -
CDR3 protein: CASSQTWALGNQPQHF
CDR3 DNA: TGCGCCAGCAGCCAAACCTGGGCTTTGGGCAATCAGCCCCAGCATTTT

CDR3 length: 11
J gene: TRBJ1-1
clone size: once
V gene: TRBV4-2
D gene: -
CDR3 protein: CASSLGSEAFF
CDR3 DNA: TGTGCCAGCAGCCTTGGGTCTGAAGCTTTCTTT

CDR3 length: 16
J gene: TRBJ1-6
clone size: once
V gene: TRBV6-1
D gene: -
CDR3 protein: CASSVVGRGVNSPLHF
CDR3 DNA: TGTGCCAGCAGTGTTGTGGGGCGGGGGGTCAACTCACCCCTCCACTTT

CDR3 length: 17
J gene: TRBJ2-5
clone size: -
V gene: TRBV15
D gene: -
CDR3 protein: CATSGSTRAWYQETQYF
CDR3 DNA: TGTGCCACCAGCGGGTCAACCCGGGCCTGGTACCAAGAGACCCAGTACTTC

CDR3 length: 15
J gene: TRBJ1-5
clone size: -
V gene: TRBV10-3
D gene: -
CDR3 protein: CAISDGRLGNQPQHF
CDR3 DNA: TGTGCCATCTCGGACGGACGCTTGGGCAATCAGCCCCAGCATTTT

CDR3 length: 15
J gene: TRBJ2-7
clone size: -
V gene: TRBV19
D gene: -
CDR3 protein: CASSIKGLDPYEQYF
CDR3 DNA: TGTGCCAGTAGTATAAAGGGTCTAGACCCCTACGAGCAGTACTTC